Listed below are T cell receptor beta chains from one sample, sequenced in a study of blood T cell repertoires in COVID-19. Sequencing was performed with immunoSEQ multiplex PCR; in TCRdb, only in-frame clones are kept and a portion is missing. The table records over 300,000 clones, approximately 85% of them present only once. Sequences were obtained from peripheral blood. These receptors were obtained from a woman aged 45-65 years with acute or convalescent COVID-19. The CDR3 runs from the conserved cysteine through the conserved F or W. D genes are given only for firm matches. Expanded clones get a size class; other rows say once, few or many, or leave the size out.

v_gene	len	d_gene	abundance	j_gene	CDR3nt	CDR3aa
TRBV7-9	14	-	-	TRBJ2-1	TGTGCCAGCGCCCTTAGGGGGGGGTTCGATGAGCAGTTCTTC	CASALRGGFDEQFF
TRBV28	13	-	few	TRBJ2-5	TGTGCCAGCAGTTGGGCCTCGGAAGAGACCCAGTACTTC	CASSWASEETQYF
TRBV30	14	-	-	TRBJ1-1	TGTGCCTGGAGTGGAGACGGAGGGTATTCTGAAGCTTTCTTT	CAWSGDGGYSEAFF
TRBV7-2	15	-	-	TRBJ2-7	TGTGCCAGCAGCTTACTATGGGGGACTCCCCGCGAGCAGTACTTC	CASSLLWGTPREQYF
TRBV7-2	17	-	-	TRBJ1-4	TGTGCCAGCAGACCTGGGAAGGGAGGGGGAACTAATGAAAAACTGTTTTTT	CASRPGKGGGTNEKLFF
TRBV4-2	16	-	-	TRBJ1-3	TGTGCCAGCAGCCAATCGACACCAGTCCCTGGAAACACCATATATTTT	CASSQSTPVPGNTIYF
TRBV12-3/TRBV12-4	12	-	-	TRBJ1-5	TGTGCCAGCAGTTTTATGAATCAGCCCCAGCATTTT	CASSFMNQPQHF
TRBV7-2	15	TRBD2	-	TRBJ2-7	TGTGCCAGCAGCCTTCGGACTAGCGGTTCCTACGAGCAGTACTTC	CASSLRTSGSYEQYF
TRBV7-3	14	-	-	TRBJ2-2	TGTGCCAGCAGCTCTAACAGGGATACCGGGGAGCTGTTTTTT	CASSSNRDTGELFF
TRBV5-1	17	TRBD2	-	TRBJ2-7	TGCGCCAGCAGCAATTTGGGGTCCATAGCGGGAACCTACGAGCAGTACTTC	CASSNLGSIAGTYEQYF
TRBV6-4	13	-	once	TRBJ1-1	TGTGCCAGCAGGGGACAAACCGGCACTGAAGCTTTCTTT	CASRGQTGTEAFF
TRBV7-8	14	-	-	TRBJ1-6	TGTGCCATTTCTCCGCAGGGTTATAATTCACCCCTCCACTTT	CAISPQGYNSPLHF
TRBV28	14	TRBD1	-	TRBJ1-1	TGTGCCAGTAAACAGGGGACCCTGGGCACTGAAGCTTTCTTT	CASKQGTLGTEAFF
TRBV27	13	-	-	TRBJ1-2	TGTGCCAGCAGTCAGGGGAGAAACTATGGCTACACCTTC	CASSQGRNYGYTF
TRBV27	15	TRBD2	-	TRBJ2-3	TGTGCCACCAAAACCAGGCTAGCGGGAGAGGATACGCAGTATTTT	CATKTRLAGEDTQYF
TRBV9	15	TRBD2	-	TRBJ2-5	TGTGCCAGCAGCGCCGAGGGACTAGCGGGAGAGACCCAGTACTTC	CASSAEGLAGETQYF
TRBV4-1	16	TRBD1	-	TRBJ2-7	TGCGCCAGCAGCCAAGCTGGGACAGCGAGCTCCTACGAGCAGTACTTC	CASSQAGTASSYEQYF
TRBV2	16	TRBD1	once	TRBJ2-2	TGTGCCAGCAGGCCCCGGGACAGGGTGATAACCGGGGAGCTGTTTTTT	CASRPRDRVITGELFF
TRBV18	18	TRBD1	-	TRBJ1-5	TGTGCCAGCTCACCCCCGGGACAGGGGGCATATAGCAATCAGCCCCAGCATTTT	CASSPPGQGAYSNQPQHF
TRBV5-6	15	TRBD1	-	TRBJ1-2	TGTGCCAGCAGCCCGACGACAGGGAGGAGCTATGGCTACACCTTC	CASSPTTGRSYGYTF
TRBV5-1	16	-	-	TRBJ2-1	TGCGCCAGCAGCTTGGGCCCCTCCAGCGGGTACAATGAGCAGTTCTTC	CASSLGPSSGYNEQFF
TRBV18	15	-	-	TRBJ1-3	TGTGCCAGCTCACCAAACAGCAACTCTGGAAACACCATATATTTT	CASSPNSNSGNTIYF
TRBV5-1	14	TRBD1	-	TRBJ1-2	TGCGCCAGCAGCTCAACCCAGGGGGCTCATGGCTACACCTTC	CASSSTQGAHGYTF
TRBV6-4	17	-	-	TRBJ1-5	TGTGCCAGCAGTGGGGCCTCCGGCCTGTGGAGCAATCAGCCCCAGCATTTT	CASSGASGLWSNQPQHF
TRBV7-9	12	TRBD2	-	TRBJ2-1	TGTGCCGCCTTAGCGGGGTACAATGAGCAGTTCTTC	CAALAGYNEQFF
TRBV7-9	13	TRBD2	-	TRBJ2-1	TGTGCCAGCAGCCCCCAGGGCGGGAGAAATCTGTTCTTC	CASSPQGGRNLFF
TRBV7-3	18	TRBD2	-	TRBJ2-1	TGTGCCAGCAGCTTAAGGGGGCCGTGGAGCGGGAGTGGAAATGAGCAGTTCTTC	CASSLRGPWSGSGNEQFF
TRBV7-3	14	-	-	TRBJ2-2	TGTGCCAGCAGCTCTTTCAGGGTTGCCGGGGAGCTGTTTTTT	CASSSFRVAGELFF
TRBV30	13	-	-	TRBJ1-1	TGTGCCTGGCGACTGACAGGGAACACTGAAGCTTTCTTT	CAWRLTGNTEAFF
TRBV2	13	-	-	TRBJ1-2	TGTGCCAGCAGTGTTCTTCGTTTTGATGGCTACACCTTC	CASSVLRFDGYTF
TRBV7-9	13	TRBD1	-	TRBJ1-2	TGTGCCAGCAGCCCACAGGGGGTCGATGGCTACACCTTC	CASSPQGVDGYTF
TRBV18	17	-	-	TRBJ2-3	TGTGCCAGCTCACCACCCATAGGGGCCAAGAGTGGGGATACGCAGTATTTT	CASSPPIGAKSGDTQYF
TRBV4-3	14	-	-	TRBJ1-4	TGCGCCAGCGCACAGGCAGCAACTAATGAAAAACTGTTTTTT	CASAQAATNEKLFF
TRBV5-1	13	-	once	TRBJ2-7	TGCGCCAGCAGCGCGGGACAGCAATACGAGCAGTACTTC	CASSAGQQYEQYF
TRBV7-2	14	-	-	TRBJ2-2	TGTGCCAGCAGCTTAGAACCGGGAACCGGGGAGCTGTTTTTT	CASSLEPGTGELFF
TRBV20-1	14	-	-	TRBJ2-5	TGCAGTGCTAGTTGGGGCAGGTTGTCAGAGACCCAGTACTTC	CSASWGRLSETQYF
TRBV5-1	15	-	-	TRBJ1-5	TGCGCCAGCAGCCCCCAGCCAGGGAACAATCAGCCCCAGCATTTT	CASSPQPGNNQPQHF
TRBV7-8	15	-	-	TRBJ1-3	TGTGCCAGCAGCTTAGTCCCAGGGATCGGAAACACCATATATTTT	CASSLVPGIGNTIYF
TRBV5-1	15	TRBD2	-	TRBJ2-3	TGCGCCAGCAGCGCCGGGACTAGCGGGATAGATACGCAGTATTTT	CASSAGTSGIDTQYF
TRBV27	14	TRBD2	-	TRBJ2-7	TGTGCCAGCAGTCAAACCGGGACTACCTACGAGCAGTACTTC	CASSQTGTTYEQYF
TRBV18	15	TRBD1	-	TRBJ1-1	TGTGCCAGCTCACCAGGTGCAGGGGGCCTGACTGAAGCTTTCTTT	CASSPGAGGLTEAFF
TRBV28	11	-	-	TRBJ1-2	TGTGCCAGCAGTTCCTTCTATGGCTACACCTTC	CASSSFYGYTF
TRBV19	17	-	-	TRBJ1-2	TGTGCCAGTAGTAAGAGGGGAACAGGGCTAAGCGTCGATGGCTACACCTTC	CASSKRGTGLSVDGYTF
TRBV4-2	15	-	-	TRBJ2-3	TGTGCCAGCAGCCAAGAGTATAGAAGCACAGATACGCAGTATTTT	CASSQEYRSTDTQYF
TRBV28	16	TRBD1	once	TRBJ2-4	TGTGCCAGCAGTACCCCCGGGACAGGGACTAAAAACATTCAGTACTTC	CASSTPGTGTKNIQYF
TRBV24-1	12	-	-	TRBJ2-5	TGTGCCACCAGTGATTTCAGAGGGACCCAGTACTTC	CATSDFRGTQYF
TRBV7-2	14	-	few	TRBJ2-5	TGTGCCAGCAGCCACAGGCTCGTCGAAGAGACCCAGTACTTC	CASSHRLVEETQYF
TRBV6-5	16	-	-	TRBJ1-2	TGTGCCAGCAGTTACTCACCCACCGAGGGGGAGGGTGGCTACACCTTC	CASSYSPTEGEGGYTF
TRBV5-1	13	-	-	TRBJ2-7	TGCGCCAGCAGCCCTAGGGGCCAGGGGGAGCAGTACTTC	CASSPRGQGEQYF